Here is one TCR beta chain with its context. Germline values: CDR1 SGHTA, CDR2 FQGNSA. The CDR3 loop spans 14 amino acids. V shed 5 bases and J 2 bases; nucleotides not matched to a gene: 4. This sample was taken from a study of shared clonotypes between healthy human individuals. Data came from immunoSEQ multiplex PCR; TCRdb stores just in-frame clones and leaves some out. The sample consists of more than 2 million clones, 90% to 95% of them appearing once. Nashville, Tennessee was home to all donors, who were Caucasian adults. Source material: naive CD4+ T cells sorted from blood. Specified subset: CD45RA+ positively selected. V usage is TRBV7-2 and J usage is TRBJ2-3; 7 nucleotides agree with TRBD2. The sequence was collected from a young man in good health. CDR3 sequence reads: CASSRLAFTDTQYF. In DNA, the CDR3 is TGTGCCAGCAGCCGACTAGCTTTCACAGATACGCAGTATTTT.